A single sample is the source of the 4 T cell receptor beta chains below, sequenced in a study of OX40 agonist ivuxolimab in advanced cancers. Libraries were prepared by immunoSEQ multiplex PCR; TCRdb keeps only in-frame clonotypes and omits some of them. The sample lists roughly 81,000 clones, 70% to 90% occurring once. Sequencing used CD4+ or CD8+ T cells sorted from blood, obtained in a trial of the OX40 agonist ivuxolimab. Source of these receptors: an adult with an advanced solid tumor such as melanoma, head and neck, liver or kidney cancer.

V and J are TRBV4-2 and TRBJ1-2; D perhaps matches TRBD1 (6 bases). Trimming stripped 0 bases from V and 7 bases from J, with 12 bases between. There are 14 residues in the CDR3. CDR1 and CDR2 (germline): LGHNA, YNFKEQ. CDR3: CASSQESGVGGYTF. The CDR3 DNA reads TGTGCCAGCAGCCAAGAGTCAGGGGTGGGTGGCTACACCTTC.

The rearrangement uses TRBV6-6 and TRBJ1-5, with a weak D call TRBD1 (5 bases). The germline V gene has CDR1 MNHNY and CDR2 SVGAGI (reference sequence). This CDR3 comprises 12 residues. The CDR3 DNA reads as TGTGCGAGCGGGGGAACCAATCAGCCCCAGCATTTT. Translating gives CASGGTNQPQHF.

V is TRBV4-3 and J is TRBJ1-1; D unresolved. The CDR3 spans 13 residues. The germline V and J ends were trimmed by 8 bases and 0 bases, with 10 bases remaining between them. CDR1 LGHNA and CDR2 YSLEER come from the germline V gene. CDR3 residues: CASSSGMNTEAFF. The CDR3 nucleotides are TGCGCCAGCTCTTCTGGGATGAACACTGAAGCTTTCTTT.

This chain connects TRBV7-2 to TRBJ1-1; tentatively, D is TRBD1 (6 bases). The germline V gene encodes CDR1 SGHTA and CDR2 FQGNSA. V was pared by 2 bases and J by 4 bases, with 11 bases between. The CDR3 is 14 residues long. The CDR3 DNA reads TGTGCCAGCAGCTTACAGGGGTTTGGCACTGAAGCTTTCTTT. It codes for CASSLQGFGTEAFF. Variable domain in full (rest from reference TRBV7-2 and TRBJ1-1): GAGVSQSPSNKVTEKGKDVELRCDPISGHTALYWYRQSLGQGLEFLIYFQGNSAPDKSGLPSDRFSAERTGGSVSTLTIQRTQQEDSAVYLCASSLQGFGTEAFFGQGTRLTVV.